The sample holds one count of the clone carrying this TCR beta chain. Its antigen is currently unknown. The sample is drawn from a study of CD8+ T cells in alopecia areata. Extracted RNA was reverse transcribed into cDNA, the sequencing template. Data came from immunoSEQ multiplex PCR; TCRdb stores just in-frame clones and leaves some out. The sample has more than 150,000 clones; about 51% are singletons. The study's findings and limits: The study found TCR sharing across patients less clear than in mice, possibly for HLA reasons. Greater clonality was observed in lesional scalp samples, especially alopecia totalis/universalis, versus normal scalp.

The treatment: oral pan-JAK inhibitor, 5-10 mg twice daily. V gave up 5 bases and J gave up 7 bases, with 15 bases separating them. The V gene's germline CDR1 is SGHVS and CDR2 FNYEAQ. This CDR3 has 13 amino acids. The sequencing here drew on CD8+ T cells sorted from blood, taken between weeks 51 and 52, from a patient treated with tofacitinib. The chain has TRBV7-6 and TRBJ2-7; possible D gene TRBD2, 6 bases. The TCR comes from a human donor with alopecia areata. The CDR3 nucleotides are TGTGCCAGCAGCCTCAATGCGGGACTGGAGCAGTACTTC. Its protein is CASSLNAGLEQYF.